This T cell receptor beta chain originates from a study of neurological immune-mediated disorders. Regarding the study as a whole: Private repertoires in all groups were suggested, as expanded clones shared no CDR3 amino acid sequences across subjects. In HTLV-1-associated myelopathy, TCR clonal expansion was greatest, whereas multiple sclerosis had the least, falling below healthy controls.

The unsorted libraries were prepared from 2 million PBMCs (stored at -80 C). Ten or more counts support this clonotype. Its antigen is currently unknown. 5'RACE with 10-nucleotide random UMIs generated the cDNA. In TCRdb, the 5' RACE reads were re-called with MiXCR into one record per CDR3 protein. This table holds about 84,000 distinct CDR3 sequences, 10% to 13% found once. Trimming left V 3 bases short and J 8 bases short, with 13 bases between. CDR3 length: 13 amino acids. The receptor was derived from a man between 35 and 55 years old in good health. Input material: PBMCs. V gene TRBV12-3 or TRBV12-4 combines with J gene TRBJ1-2; D is ambiguous. As DNA, the CDR3 is TGTGCCAGCAGTTTCAATGACTGGAAGGGCTACACCTTC. This gives the protein CASSFNDWKGYTF.